This T cell receptor beta chain was captured by sequencing in a study of blood T cell repertoires in COVID-19. About the research overall: Samples taken during acute and convalescent COVID-19 were collected in the United States, Italy and Spain. Nucleic acid was either cDNA or gDNA, and it came from T cells, B-cell-depleted T cells, or PBMCs.

The CDR3 runs 13 residues. Trimming removed 3 bases at V and 4 bases at J, with 8 bases between. CDR1 and CDR2 (germline): SGHNT, YENEEA. In the study's own analysis: Amplified reference gene primers provided the basis for estimating nucleated cell counts. Some clones are missing from TCRdb's copy, which holds only in-frame ones; the method was immunoSEQ multiplex PCR. That table is the source of V, J and clone size, and D and trimming were worked out from the DNA. Among 150,000 to 200,000 clones listed, around 82% were seen once. The chain is built from TRBV11-3 and TRBJ2-3; D uncertain. The TCR comes from a woman older than 75 with acute or convalescent COVID-19. The sequencing input was peripheral blood. DNA of the CDR3: TGTGCCAGCAGCTTTTCCGAGCCAGATACGCAGTATTTT. This encodes CASSFSEPDTQYF.